The 12 T cell receptor beta chains listed next were all sequenced from one sample in a study of beta chain features in type 1 diabetes (dated by TCRdb to the late 2010s). Libraries were constructed by the immunoSEQ multiplex PCR assay. The High Capacity cDNA Reverse Transcription Kit was used to reverse transcribe all of the isolated RNA, meaning that expressed TCRB transcripts were what got sequenced. Entries here come from immuneACCESS through TCRdb and include only in-frame sequences with V and J called. Some clones fail to appear in such tables; in the studies checked, an unresolved V gene covers under half of the shortfall, and the cause of the remainder is unknown. The sample profile shows hundreds of thousands of clones; over 10% of them were found once. The ten largest clones take up about 0.02% of the sample. Their cognate antigens are unknown. Overall results and qualifications from the work: A moderate but significant shortening of TCRB CDR3 length was observed in type 1 diabetes patients in all four CD4+ subsets.

The material sequenced was naive CD4+ T cells from blood. In light of the paper, this sample's cell subset or site label describes: true naive CD4+ T cells. The receptors were gathered from a man aged 18 to 29 with type 1 diabetes.

There are a few counts of this clone. This chain connects TRBV2 to TRBJ2-1; no clear D gene. The CDR3 spans 12 residues. The germline gives CDR1 SNHLY, CDR2 FYNNEI. With 3 bases removed from V and 4 bases from J, the gap between germline ends came to 4 bases. CDR3 amino acids: CASSDQYNEQFF. The DNA of the CDR3 is TGTGCCAGCAGTGACCAGTACAATGAGCAGTTCTTC.

In this sample, this clone turned up a few times. The rearrangement uses TRBV18 and TRBJ2-7; D unclear. Trimming pared 3 bases from V and 6 bases from J, leaving 9 bases between. Germline values: CDR1 KGHSH, CDR2 LQKENI. This CDR3 comprises 12 residues. In DNA form, the CDR3 reads TGTGCCAGCTCACCCTCCGTTGGCGAGCAGTACTTC. Translated, it gives CASSPSVGEQYF.

This clone was seen a few times. The CDR3, as DNA: TGTGCCAGCAGTTCCGGGACGTCGGGCGGGCAGTACTTC. This codes for CASSSGTSGGQYF. The chain has TRBV6-5 and TRBJ2-7, with D possibly being TRBD1 or TRBD2 (5 bases each). The CDR3 runs 13 residues. Germline assignment: CDR1 MNHEY and CDR2 SVGAGI. Trimming removed 4 bases at V and 9 bases at J, with 16 bases between.

This chain uses TRBV11-2 with TRBJ2-3, with a weak D call TRBD2 (6 bases). CDR3 size: 15 residues. Germline-derived CDR1 and CDR2 are SGHAT and FQNNGV. Trimming removed 2 bases from V and 4 bases from J, with 13 bases in between. CDR3 protein: CASSLIGGDADTQYF. The CDR3 DNA follows: TGTGCCAGCAGCTTAATCGGGGGTGACGCAGATACGCAGTATTTT.

The rearrangement joins TRBV11-2 to TRBJ1-4, with D perhaps matching TRBD1 (6 bases). The germline V gene encodes CDR1 SGHAT and CDR2 FQNNGV. The V gene lost 4 bases and the J gene lost 10 bases, with 19 bases spanning the gap. The CDR3 is made up of 15 amino acids. CDR3 sequence reads: CASSSLGTGLAKLFF. The CDR3, as DNA: TGTGCCAGCAGCTCATTGGGAACAGGGCTTGCAAAACTGTTTTTT.

This clone was found a few times. Other DNA variants within this sample encode the same CDR3. The chain has TRBV18 and TRBJ2-7; 7 bases agree with TRBD1. The CDR3 has 14 amino acids. The germline V gene encodes CDR1 KGHSH and CDR2 LQKENI. V trimming: 3 bases; J trimming: 1 base; junction bases outside the gene matches: 3. The CDR3 spells CASSPPGQSYEQYF. DNA for the CDR3: TGTGCCAGCTCACCCCCGGGACAGTCCTACGAGCAGTACTTC.

The rearrangement uses TRBV13 and TRBJ1-6, with 7 nucleotides matching TRBD1. CDR1 is PRHDT, CDR2 FYEKMQ, per germline (reference sequence). CDR3 size: 16 residues. V was pared by 6 bases and J by 2 bases, with 7 bases of the junction left unmatched. DNA for the CDR3: TGTGCCAGCAGGGTAAAGGGACAGACCTATAATTCACCCCTCCACTTT. Translation gives CASRVKGQTYNSPLHF.

The chain recombines TRBV4-1 with TRBJ2-4; 7 positions agree with TRBD1. Germline lookup yields CDR1 MGHRA and CDR2 YSYEKL. The length of the CDR3 is 14 residues. V shed 0 bases and J 10 bases; nucleotides not matched to a gene: 6. The CDR3 region is CASSQDRQGMIQYF. CDR3 nucleotides: TGCGCCAGCAGCCAAGATCGACAGGGTATGATTCAGTACTTC.

The chain carries TRBV4-2 and TRBJ1-5, with 7 bases lining up with TRBD1. Germline V gives CDR1 LGHNA, CDR2 YNFKEQ. The V and J ends lost 3 bases and 2 bases, in that order; junction bases with no gene match: 4. This CDR3 is built from 15 residues. The CDR3 nucleotides are TGTGCCAGCAGCCAGACCGGACAGGGCAATCAGCCCCAGCATTTT. Its translation: CASSQTGQGNQPQHF.

The table lists this clone with a few counts. The chain combines TRBV4-1 with TRBJ2-1; D may match TRBD1 or TRBD2 (6 bases each). The CDR3 extends over 16 amino acids. V lost 4 bases and J lost 4, with 17 bases in between. Germline CDR1 is MGHRA and CDR2 is YSYEKL. The CDR3 is CASSPVEGGWYNEQFF. For the CDR3, the DNA is TGCGCCAGCAGCCCTGTGGAGGGGGGTTGGTACAATGAGCAGTTCTTC.

For this clone: The same CDR3 can be traced to other DNA sequences in this sample. The chain joins TRBV5-1 to TRBJ2-3; 12 bases line up with TRBD2. CDR1 is SGHRS, CDR2 YFSETQ, per germline. V lost 2 bases, J lost 2 bases, and 3 bases stayed unmatched. The CDR3 totals 16 residues. The CDR3 DNA reads TGCGCCAGCAGCTTACTAGCGGGGGGATCCACAGATACGCAGTATTTT. Its translation: CASSLLAGGSTDTQYF.

The V gene is TRBV11-2, the J gene TRBJ2-2; tentatively, D is TRBD1 (6 bases). The germline V gene has CDR1 SGHAT and CDR2 FQNNGV. There are 15 residues in the CDR3. Trimming shortened V by 1 base and J by 5 bases, and 11 bases separated the two germline ends. The chain's CDR3 is CASSLGSGVTGELFF. DNA for the CDR3: TGTGCCAGCAGCTTAGGGTCAGGGGTGACCGGGGAGCTGTTTTTT.